A selection of T cell receptor beta chains follows, all from one sample in a study of T cell repertoires in cytomegalovirus infection. TCRdb re-derived calls from the reads in MiXCR, one entry per CDR3 protein. The sample has about 570,000 distinct CDR3 sequences, over 35% seen once. Antigens for these TCRs are unknown. The source was cultured PBMCs, collected from culture after CMV antigen stimulation. These TCRs come from a human donor in good health (CMV status not recorded). Some clones in this sample may be carry-over from other donors' samples. The CDR3 runs from the conserved cysteine through the conserved F or W. The D gene is left open where the match is weak. The size field is filled for only some rows; it gives once, few, many or a size class.

j_gene	d_gene	abundance	v_gene	CDR3aa	CDR3nt
TRBJ2-1	.	few	TRBV11-2	CASSLRGLRGSEQFF	TGTGCCAGCAGCTTAAGGGGTCTCAGGGGCAGTGAGCAGTTCTTC
TRBJ2-1	.	.	TRBV25-1	CASSRRASSHNEQFF	TGTGCCAGCTCCCGGCGGGCTAGTTCCCACAATGAGCAGTTCTTC
TRBJ2-5	.	few	TRBV12-3/TRBV12-4	CASGPGDEAQYF	TGTGCCAGCGGGCCGGGTGATGAGGCCCAGTACTTC
TRBJ2-5	.	.	TRBV6-5	CASSYVGQSQETQYF	TGTGCCAGCAGTTACGTGGGGCAGAGCCAAGAGACCCAGTACTTC
TRBJ1-1	.	.	TRBV19	CASNVGLGAFF	TGTGCCAGTAATGTCGGCTTAGGAGCTTTCTTT
TRBJ2-3	.	.	TRBV6-2/TRBV6-3	CASSCADTQYF	TGTGCCAGCAGTTGTGCAGATACGCAGTATTTT
TRBJ2-5	TRBD2	once	TRBV19	CASSRGLLQETQYF	TGTGCCAGTAGTAGGGGACTACTTCAAGAGACCCAGTACTTC
TRBJ1-5	.	few	TRBV2	CASSDSPGGNQPQHF	TGTGCCAGCAGTGACTCGCCGGGGGGCAATCAGCCCCAGCATTTT
TRBJ1-6	.	.	TRBV4-3	CASSLPGGPLHF	TGCGCCAGCAGCCTGCCTGGGGGGCCCCTCCACTTT
TRBJ2-2	TRBD2	.	TRBV12-3/TRBV12-4	CASSLSSSGGHGELFF	TGTGCCAGCAGTTTAAGTTCTAGCGGGGGTCACGGGGAGCTGTTTTTT
TRBJ1-4	.	.	TRBV20-1	CSAHRSINEKLFF	TGCAGTGCGCACCGGTCTATTAATGAAAAACTGTTTTTT
TRBJ1-1	.	.	TRBV7-2	CASSLVRGLNTEAFF	TGTGCCAGCAGCTTAGTTCGGGGATTGAACACTGAAGCTTTCTTT
TRBJ2-7	TRBD1	few	TRBV7-2	CASSLAGTGVLSSEQYF	TGTGCCAGCAGCTTAGCCGGGACAGGCGTTCTCTCTTCCGAGCAGTACTTC
TRBJ1-4	.	.	TRBV7-8	CASSLAGTGSGELFF	TGTGCCAGCAGCTTAGCCGGGACTGGTTCGGGGGAACTGTTTTTT
TRBJ1-1	.	.	TRBV5-1	CASSLAGHEAFF	TGCGCCAGCAGCTTAGCAGGACATGAAGCTTTCTTT
TRBJ2-5	.	many	TRBV7-2	CASSLVIRGGETQYF	TGTGCCAGCAGCTTAGTTATAAGGGGCGGGGAGACCCAGTACTTC
TRBJ1-2	.	.	TRBV12-3/TRBV12-4	CASSYRKGYTF	TGTGCCAGCAGTTATCGGAAGGGCTACACCTTC
TRBJ1-5	.	many	TRBV7-2	CASSQTGVQPQHF	TGTGCCAGCAGTCAGACAGGCGTTCAGCCCCAGCATTTT